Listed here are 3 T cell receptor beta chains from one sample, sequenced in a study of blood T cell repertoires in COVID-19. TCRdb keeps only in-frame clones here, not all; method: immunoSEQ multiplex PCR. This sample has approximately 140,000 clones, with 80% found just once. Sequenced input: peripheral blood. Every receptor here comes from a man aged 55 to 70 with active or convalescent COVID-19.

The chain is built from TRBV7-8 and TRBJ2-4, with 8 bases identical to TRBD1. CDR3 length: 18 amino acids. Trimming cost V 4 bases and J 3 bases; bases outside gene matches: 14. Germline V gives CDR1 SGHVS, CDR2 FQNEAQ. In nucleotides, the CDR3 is TGTGCCAGCAGCTACTTACCGACAGGGGAGCTTAGCAAAAACATTCAGTACTTC. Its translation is CASSYLPTGELSKNIQYF.

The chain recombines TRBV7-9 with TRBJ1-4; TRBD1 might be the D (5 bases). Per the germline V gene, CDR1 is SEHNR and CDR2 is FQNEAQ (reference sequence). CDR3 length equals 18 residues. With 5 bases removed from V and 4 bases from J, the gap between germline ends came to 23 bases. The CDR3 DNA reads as TGTGCCAGCAGCGGACGGGATTGGAGGGGATTCTTTAATGAAAAACTGTTTTTT. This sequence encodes CASSGRDWRGFFNEKLFF.

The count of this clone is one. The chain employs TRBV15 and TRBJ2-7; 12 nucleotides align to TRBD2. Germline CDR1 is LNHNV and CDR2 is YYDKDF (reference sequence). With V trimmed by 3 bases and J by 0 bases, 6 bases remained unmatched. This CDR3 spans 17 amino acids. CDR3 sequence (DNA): TGTGCCACCAGCAGGGAACTAGCGGGAGGCCTCTCCTACGAGCAGTACTTC. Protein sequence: CATSRELAGGLSYEQYF.